The next 20 T cell receptor beta chains were all read from a single sample in a study of blood T cells in healthy people across ages. Sample-barcoded 5' priming and a J-beta primer mix drove a second PCR of roughly 6 to 12 cycles. In TCRdb, the 5' RACE reads were re-called with MiXCR into one record per CDR3 protein. The table has over 700,000 distinct CDR3 sequences, 25% seen once. These data are also associated with another study on T cells of mothers and their children.

The specimen sequenced was blood. The receptors shown here come from a boy younger than 18 in good health.

V gene TRBV6-7 combines with J gene TRBJ1-2; D call uncertain. TRBV6-7 is an ORF; its function is uncertain. V was cut by 0 bases and J by 2 bases, with 10 bases left in between. This CDR3 has 15 residues. The CDR3 nucleotides are TGTGCCAGCAGTTACTCGGTCGCTGGAAACTATGGCTACACCTTC. Protein sequence: CASSYSVAGNYGYTF.

This chain joins TRBV3-1 and TRBJ2-3, with no clear D. Germline CDR1 reads LGHDT; CDR2 reads YNNKEL (reference sequence). The CDR3 covers 13 residues. V lost 0 bases, J lost 4 bases, and 5 bases lay in between. The CDR3, as DNA: TGTGCCAGCAGCCAAGATCGGCCAGATACGCAGTATTTT. Protein: CASSQDRPDTQYF.

The sample holds many counts of this clonotype. One junction end disagrees with the germline gene, perhaps due to a read error. The chain is built from TRBV19 and TRBJ1-1; 7 bases are a match to TRBD1. The CDR3 is made up of 14 amino acids. The germline V gene encodes CDR1 LNHDA and CDR2 SQIVND (reference sequence). CDR3 protein: CASSPRDRNTEAFF. The CDR3 nucleotides read TGCGCCAGCAGCCCCCGGGACAGGAACACTGAAGCTTTCTTT.

This clonotype was seen more than once but under ten times. The V call is TRBV11-2, the J call TRBJ2-1, with D perhaps being TRBD1 or TRBD2 (5 bases each). Germline assignment: CDR1 SGHAT and CDR2 FQNNGV. The length of the CDR3 is 16 residues. The ends were cut back, 0 bases at V and 6 bases at J, with 15 bases in the middle. In nucleotides, the CDR3 is TGTGCCAGCAGCTTAGAGGGTGGGACCTTCCGCAATGAGCAGTTCTTC. Encoded protein: CASSLEGGTFRNEQFF.

This clonotype appeared once. The chain carries TRBV11-3 and TRBJ2-7; TRBD1 agrees at 9 bases. Germline lookup yields CDR1 SGHNT and CDR2 YENEEA. The CDR3 sequence is 17 residues long. V dropped 6 bases and J dropped 6; count of bases not matched to a gene: 18. The CDR3 nucleotides read TGTGCCAGCAGTCGAACCCGGGACAGGGACATCAGGGGCGAGCAGTACTTC. Translating gives CASSRTRDRDIRGEQYF.

V is TRBV2 and J is TRBJ2-1; 16 bases map to TRBD2. CDR1 is SNHLY and CDR2 is FYNNEI in the germline V gene. The V and J ends lost 6 bases and 0 bases, in that order; junction bases with no gene match: 8. The CDR3 runs 19 residues. The CDR3: CASSAGLAGGRRSYNEQFF. The CDR3 DNA is TGTGCCAGCAGCGCGGGACTAGCGGGAGGGCGTCGCTCCTACAATGAGCAGTTCTTC.

Remarks on this clonotype: One end of the junction is discordant with germline, which a read error may explain. The chain employs TRBV19 and TRBJ1-2; tentatively, D is TRBD1 (6 bases). Germline CDR1 reads LNHDA; CDR2 reads SQIVND (reference sequence). This CDR3 has 15 amino acids. The CDR3 DNA is TGTGCCTGTAGTGCGGGACAACAGGTTGAGGTCGGCTACACCTTC. Protein sequence: CACSAGQQVEVGYTF.

The gene calls are TRBV20-1 and TRBJ2-2; D is unresolved. V dropped 3 bases and J dropped 6 bases, with 14 bases sitting between them. CDR3 size: 14 residues. Germline assignment: CDR1 DFQATT and CDR2 SNEGSKA (reference sequence). In DNA form, the CDR3 reads TGCAGTGCTAGTGGAACCCCGGGCTCCGGGGAGCTGTTTTTT. Translating gives CSASGTPGSGELFF.

Notes on this clonotype: This may come from a read error, since a much larger clone is one base off. The CDR3 DNA is TGTGCCAGCAGCTCCAACAGGGACACTGAAGCTTTCTTT. Translation: CASSSNRDTEAFF. V usage is TRBV7-2 and J usage is TRBJ1-1, with D perhaps matching TRBD1 (6 bases). Germline V lookup: CDR1 SGHTA, CDR2 FQGNSA. V lost 4 bases and J 3 bases, leaving 9 bases between the germline ends. The CDR3 covers 13 residues.

Regarding this clonotype: One junction end does not reproduce the germline sequence, and a read error may be involved. The chain has TRBV7-9 and TRBJ2-2; 9 bases fit TRBD1. This CDR3 comprises 12 residues. CDR1 SEHNR and CDR2 FQNEAQ come from the germline V gene (reference sequence). CDR3 in amino acids: CASSSRQGVLFF. Here the CDR3 DNA reads TGTGCCAGCAGCTCTCGACAGGGGGTGCTGTTTTTT.

There are many counts of this clonotype. This sequence joins TRBV20-1 and TRBJ2-7, with 7 positions matching TRBD1. The CDR3 has 12 amino acids. V lost 4 bases and J lost 2; bases outside the gene matches: 2. The germline CDR1 and CDR2 sequences are DFQATT and SNEGSKA (reference sequence). The CDR3 DNA is TGCAGTGCTACTGGGACAGCCTACGAGCAGTACTTC. Encoded protein: CSATGTAYEQYF.

The chain combines TRBV29-1 with TRBJ2-7, with TRBD1 as a possible D gene (5 bases). Trimming removed 5 bases from V and 0 bases from J, with 11 bases in between. Germline V lookup: CDR1 SQVTM, CDR2 ANQGSEA. This CDR3 spans 13 amino acids. This chain's CDR3 is CSVRQRSSYEQYF. The DNA of the CDR3 is TGCAGCGTTCGACAGAGAAGCTCCTACGAGCAGTACTTC.

This clonotype came up a few times. The V call is TRBV11-2, the J call TRBJ2-1; 11 bases map to TRBD2. The end of the DNA aligns better with TRBJ2-7, so the J call may be wrong. The germline V gene encodes CDR1 SGHAT and CDR2 FQNNGV. The CDR3 totals 15 residues. The CDR3: CASSFRTSGPYEQYF. For the CDR3, the DNA is TGTGCCAGCAGCTTCCGGACTAGCGGGCCCTACGAGCAGTACTTC.

This sequence joins TRBV20-1 and TRBJ2-3, with D uncertain. The germline V and J ends were trimmed by 3 bases and 0 bases, with 10 bases remaining between them. This CDR3 is built from 14 residues. Germline V gene lookup returns CDR1 DFQATT and CDR2 SNEGSKA (reference sequence). This CDR3 reads CSASSATSTDTQYF. In DNA, the CDR3 is TGCAGTGCTAGTTCGGCTACTAGCACAGATACGCAGTATTTT.

The chain combines TRBV7-9 with TRBJ1-1, with 8 bases aligning to TRBD1. The CDR3 totals 16 residues. Trimming removed 5 bases from V and 4 bases from J; junction bases left unmatched: 12. Germline lookup yields CDR1 SEHNR and CDR2 FQNEAQ (reference sequence). The DNA for the CDR3 is TGTGCCAGCAGCACACGTCGGGCAGGGGGCTCCACTGAAGCTTTCTTT. This gives the protein CASSTRRAGGSTEAFF.

About this clonotype itself: The conserved final phenylalanine or tryptophan is absent from the CDR3, which likely points to a read error. The rearrangement links TRBV29-1 to TRBJ2-6; no reliable D call. There are 15 residues in the CDR3. V was clipped by 7 bases and J by 1 base, with 14 bases between them. Germline V gene data show CDR1 as SQVTM and CDR2 as ANQGSEA. CDR3 residues: CSAAVLGSGANVLTL. The DNA of the CDR3 is TGCAGCGCCGCAGTTTTGGGATCTGGGGCCAACGTCCTGACTCTC.

The CDR3 here is CASSLGTSDVDTEAFF. The CDR3 DNA is TGTGCCAGCAGTTTAGGGACATCGGACGTCGACACTGAAGCTTTCTTT. The chain joins TRBV12-3 or TRBV12-4 to TRBJ1-1; D is perhaps TRBD1 (5 bases). Between the trimmed V and J ends, which lost 1 base and 3 bases, there was a span of 15 bases. This CDR3 comprises 16 residues.

In its sample, this clonotype was seen a few times. The chain couples TRBV24-1 to TRBJ1-2; D is perhaps TRBD1 (5 bases). The germline V gene has CDR1 KGHDR and CDR2 SFDVKD. This CDR3 comprises 12 residues. V lost 8 bases, J lost 2 bases, and 8 bases lay in between. Here the CDR3 DNA reads TGTGCCACCATGGACACGAACTATGGCTACACCTTC. Its protein product is CATMDTNYGYTF.

The chain has TRBV28 and TRBJ2-3; 7 nucleotides align to TRBD1. This CDR3 is 18 amino acids long. V shed 1 base and J 2 bases; nucleotides not matched to a gene: 12. The germline V gene encodes CDR1 MDHEN and CDR2 SYDVKM. The CDR3 region has the DNA TGTGCCAGCAGTTTATCCTCGCCTAGGGACAGCCTCACAGATACGCAGTATTTT. This gives the protein CASSLSSPRDSLTDTQYF.

This clonotype has a count of ten or more. The rearrangement uses TRBV7-2 and TRBJ1-3; a possible D gene is TRBD1 (6 bases). Germline values: CDR1 SGHTA, CDR2 FQGNSA. This CDR3 spans 17 amino acids. The V gene lost 1 base and the J gene lost 0 bases, with 13 bases spanning the gap. CDR3 sequence: CASSLGGQGISGNTIYF. In DNA form, the CDR3 reads TGTGCCAGCAGCTTAGGGGGGCAGGGAATCTCTGGAAACACCATATATTTT.